One sample yielded the 5 T cell receptor beta chains listed below, sequenced in a study of T cells in localized non-small cell lung cancer. Assay used: immunoSEQ multiplex PCR; TCRdb lists only in-frame clones, some missing. The sample lists tens of thousands of clones, approximately 88% occurring once. The sample in question was peripheral blood mononuclear cells, obtained before any cancer treatment. All receptors derive from a man aged 35-75 years with stage III lung adenocarcinoma.

The rearrangement uses TRBV20-1 and TRBJ1-1, with D maybe TRBD1 (5 bases). The CDR3 is made up of 10 amino acids. V lost 7 bases and J 7 bases, leaving 10 bases between the germline ends. CDR1 is DFQATT, CDR2 SNEGSKA, per germline (reference sequence). The CDR3 region is CSGGRGEAFF. DNA of the CDR3: TGCAGTGGGGGGAGGGGTGAAGCTTTCTTT.

The chain carries TRBV27 and TRBJ2-2; no reliable D call. The CDR3 sequence is 11 residues long. Per germline, CDR1 MNHEY and CDR2 SMNVEV (reference sequence). Trimming left V 7 bases short and J 2 bases short, with 2 bases between. CDR3 loop: CASTNTGELFF. For the CDR3, the DNA is TGTGCCAGCACAAACACCGGGGAGCTGTTTTTT.

V gene TRBV5-1 combines with J gene TRBJ1-3; D perhaps matches TRBD1 (5 bases). CDR1 and CDR2 from the germline V gene are SGHRS and YFSETQ. This CDR3 spans 15 amino acids. Trimming stripped 2 bases from V and 0 bases from J, with 9 bases between. CDR3 sequence: CASSFQGLSGNTIYF. Written as DNA, the CDR3 is TGCGCCAGCAGCTTTCAGGGACTCTCTGGAAACACCATATATTTT. The full variable domain, its missing parts supplied by reference TRBV5-1 and TRBJ1-3, is KAGVTQTPRYLIKTRGQQVTLSCSPISGHRSVSWYQQTPGQGLQFLFEYFSETQRNKGNFPGRFSGRQFSNSRSEMNVSTLELGDSALYLCASSFQGLSGNTIYFGEGSWLTVV.

The chain carries TRBV4-1 and TRBJ2-1; 10 nucleotides line up with TRBD2. The CDR3 sequence is 15 residues long. The germline V gene has CDR1 MGHRA and CDR2 YSYEKL. With V trimmed by 0 bases and J by 10 bases, 6 bases remained unmatched. The CDR3 DNA reads TGCGCCAGCAGCCAAGACATAGCGGGAGGAGAAGAGCAGTTCTTC. Amino acid sequence: CASSQDIAGGEEQFF.

The chain is built from TRBV11-3 and TRBJ2-2; D is unclear. V lost 1 base and J lost 4, with 7 bases in between. The CDR3 extends over 14 amino acids. From germline, CDR1 is SGHNT and CDR2 YENEEA. DNA of the CDR3: TGTGCCAGCAGCTTAGGCAGGCCCACCGGGGAGCTGTTTTTT. Its translation is CASSLGRPTGELFF.